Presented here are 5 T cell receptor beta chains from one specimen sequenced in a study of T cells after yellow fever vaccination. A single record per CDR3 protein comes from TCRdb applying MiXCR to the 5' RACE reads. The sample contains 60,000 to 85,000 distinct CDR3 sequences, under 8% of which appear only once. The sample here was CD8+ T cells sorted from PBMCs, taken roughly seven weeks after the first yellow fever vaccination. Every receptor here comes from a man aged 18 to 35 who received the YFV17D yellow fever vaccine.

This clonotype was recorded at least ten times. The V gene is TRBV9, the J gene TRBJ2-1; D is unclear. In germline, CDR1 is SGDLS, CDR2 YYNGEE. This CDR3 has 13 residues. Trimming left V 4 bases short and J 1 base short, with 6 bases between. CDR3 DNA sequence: TGTGCCAGCAGCTCTAATTCCTACAATGAGCAGTTCTTC. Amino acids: CASSSNSYNEQFF.

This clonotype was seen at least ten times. As DNA, the CDR3 is TGCGCCAGCAAGGGACTAGCGGGGGACTCCCCGTACCAAGAGACCCAGTACTTC. Amino acid sequence: CASKGLAGDSPYQETQYF. J is TRBJ2-5 and V is TRBV10-2; 14 bases are shared with TRBD2. In germline, CDR1 is WSHSY, CDR2 SAAADI. The CDR3 sequence is 18 residues long. J lost 0 bases, V lost 7 bases, and 10 bases had no gene match.

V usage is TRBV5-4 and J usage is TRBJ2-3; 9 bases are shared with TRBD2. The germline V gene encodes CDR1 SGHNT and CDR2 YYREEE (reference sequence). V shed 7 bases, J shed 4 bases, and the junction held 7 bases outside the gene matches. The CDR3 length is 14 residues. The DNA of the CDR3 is TGTGCCAGCGTGCAGCGGGGGGCCCCAGATACGCAGTATTTT. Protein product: CASVQRGAPDTQYF.

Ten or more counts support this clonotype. The CDR3 spells CASTTGPGDGELFF. In DNA form, the CDR3 reads TGTGCCAGCACAACGGGACCGGGGGACGGGGAGCTGTTTTTT. This rearrangement joins TRBV2 to TRBJ2-2; tentative D call: TRBD2 (6 bases). CDR1 is SNHLY and CDR2 is FYNNEI in the germline V gene. The CDR3 contains 14 residues. With 7 bases removed from V and 7 bases from J, the gap between germline ends came to 16 bases.

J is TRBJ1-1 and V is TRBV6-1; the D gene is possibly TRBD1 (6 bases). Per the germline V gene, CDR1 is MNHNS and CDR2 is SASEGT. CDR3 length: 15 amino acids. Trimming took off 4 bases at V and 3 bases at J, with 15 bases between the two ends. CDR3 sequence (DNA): TGTGCCAGCAGTGTATACGGGGGCGGTTACACTGAAGCTTTCTTT. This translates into CASSVYGGGYTEAFF.